This TCR beta chain was identified in a study of T cell repertoires and HLA-DP antigens. Whole-study context: Transduced HeLa cells presented HLA-DP to CD4+ T cells. Alloantigens: one with one groove difference and one with approximately ten differences versus self. Study-level findings and limits: A non-physiological HeLa system presented antigen to total CD4+ responders.

Untouched CD4+ T cells were bead-isolated from PBMC at approximately 98% purity. The count of this clone is one. Its target is not known. The CDR3 has 13 residues. Trimming left V 6 bases short and J 5 bases short, with 10 bases between. Germline loops: CDR1 LNHDA, CDR2 SQIVND (reference sequence). Measured with immunoSEQ multiplex PCR; TCRdb has only the in-frame clones, and not every one. The sample consists of approximately 73,000 clones, 80% of them appearing once. The chain couples TRBV19 to TRBJ2-2; D is unclear. The source is a man between 60 and 75 years old in good health and CMV-seronegative. Sequencing was done on a sample of CD4+ T cells from PBMCs. CDR3 nucleotides: TGTGCCAGTAGAAAGGTGGGGACCGGGGAGCTGTTTTTT. It encodes CASRKVGTGELFF.